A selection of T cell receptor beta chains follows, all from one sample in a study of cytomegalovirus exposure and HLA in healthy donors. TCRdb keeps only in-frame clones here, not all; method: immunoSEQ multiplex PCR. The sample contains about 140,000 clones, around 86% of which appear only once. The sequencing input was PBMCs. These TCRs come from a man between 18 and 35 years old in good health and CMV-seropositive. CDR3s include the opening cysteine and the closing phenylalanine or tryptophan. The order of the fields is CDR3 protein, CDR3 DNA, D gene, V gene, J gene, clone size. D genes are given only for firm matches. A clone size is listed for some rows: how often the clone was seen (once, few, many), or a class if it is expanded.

CASSYGDTQYF	TGTGCCAGTTCATACGGAGATACGCAGTATTTT	.	TRBV19	TRBJ2-3	.
CSVDRGRNTEAFF	TGCAGCGTTGACCGGGGGAGGAACACTGAAGCTTTCTTT	.	TRBV29-1	TRBJ1-1	.
CAATGDRGFSGNTIYF	TGTGCCGCCACCGGGGACAGGGGATTCTCTGGAAACACCATATATTTT	TRBD1	TRBV7-2	TRBJ1-3	.
CASSLASGRFDEQYF	TGTGCCAGCAGCTTAGCTAGCGGGAGGTTCGACGAGCAGTACTTC	TRBD2	TRBV11-2	TRBJ2-7	.
CASTRDWTGSTDTQYF	TGTGCCAGCACTAGGGATTGGACAGGGAGCACAGATACGCAGTATTTT	TRBD1	TRBV6-6	TRBJ2-3	.
CASRSGNTEAFF	TGTGCCAGCAGGTCCGGGAACACTGAAGCTTTCTTT	.	TRBV28	TRBJ1-1	once
CASSQLSGSDTEAFF	TGTGCCAGCTCACAATTATCGGGATCTGACACTGAAGCTTTCTTT	.	TRBV18	TRBJ1-1	.
CATSPEGTTYEQYF	TGTGCCACCAGTCCTGAGGGAACGACCTACGAGCAGTACTTC	.	TRBV15	TRBJ2-7	once
CASSPGQGANNEQFF	TGTGCCAGCAGCCCGGGACAGGGGGCTAATAATGAGCAGTTCTTC	TRBD1	TRBV7-7	TRBJ2-1	.
CASSFRAHLGANPRNIQYF	TGTGCCAGCAGTTTCAGGGCCCACCTCGGCGCAAATCCGCGAAACATTCAGTACTTC	.	TRBV27	TRBJ2-4	once
CSAPGGNEQYF	TGCAGTGCTCCGGGCGGGAACGAGCAGTATTTC	.	TRBV20-1	TRBJ2-7	once
CASSRGQGNNEQFF	TGTGCCAGCAGCCGGGGACAGGGGAACAATGAGCAGTTCTTC	TRBD1	TRBV11-2	TRBJ2-1	.
CATASSPGGQGLGTDNTDTQYF	TGTGCCACCGCTTCTTCACCGGGGGGACAGGGCTTGGGTACGGATAACACAGATACGCAGTATTTT	TRBD1	TRBV28	TRBJ2-3	.
CASSFRTAEKLFF	TGTGCCAGCAGTTTCAGAACAGCCGAAAAACTGTTTTTT	.	TRBV27	TRBJ1-4	.
CASSLGLTDTQYF	TGTGCCAGCAGTTTAGGGCTCACAGATACGCAGTATTTT	.	TRBV27	TRBJ2-3	.
CASSGRLAGSYEQYF	TGTGCCAGCAGTGGGCGACTAGCGGGATCCTACGAGCAGTACTTC	TRBD2	TRBV6-5	TRBJ2-7	once
CASSYNTGGASNQPQHF	TGCGCCAGCAGCTACAACACAGGGGGCGCGAGCAATCAGCCCCAGCATTTT	TRBD1	TRBV5-1	TRBJ1-5	.
CASGTSGRAPNNEQFF	TGCGCCAGCGGCACTAGCGGGAGGGCTCCTAACAATGAGCAGTTCTTC	TRBD2	TRBV5-1	TRBJ2-1	.
CASTTQGVGELFF	TGTGCCAGCACCACGCAGGGGGTCGGGGAGCTGTTTTTT	TRBD1	TRBV27	TRBJ2-2	.
CASSRTANNQPQHF	TGTGCCAGCAGCCGGACAGCCAACAATCAGCCCCAGCATTTT	.	TRBV6-5	TRBJ1-5	.
CASSQDELAGGSTDTQYF	TGTGCCAGCAGCCAAGATGAGCTAGCGGGAGGTTCCACAGATACGCAGTATTTT	TRBD2	TRBV4-2	TRBJ2-3	.
CASSYRGLADSYEQYF	TGTGCCAGCAGTTACCGCGGACTAGCGGACTCCTACGAGCAGTACTTC	TRBD2	TRBV6-6	TRBJ2-7	.
CAISESNGGPSNQPQHF	TGTGCCATCAGTGAGTCGAATGGCGGGCCCAGCAATCAGCCCCAGCATTTT	.	TRBV10-3	TRBJ1-5	.
CASTEGYEQYF	TGTGCCAGCACAGAGGGCTACGAGCAGTACTTC	.	TRBV4-2	TRBJ2-7	.